These 19 T cell receptor beta chains came from one sample sequenced in a study of blood T cell repertoires in COVID-19. TCRdb's table, derived via immunoSEQ multiplex PCR, lists solely in-frame clones and lacks some. Among more than 80,000 clones listed, less than 90% were seen once. Input material: peripheral blood. The source is a man older than 75 with acute or convalescent COVID-19.

The chain links TRBV5-4 to TRBJ2-1; the match to TRBD1 covers 7 bases. The germline V gene has CDR1 SGHNT and CDR2 YYREEE (reference sequence). This CDR3 spans 15 amino acids. Trimming took 4 bases from V and 13 from J; bases not matched to a gene: 17. The CDR3 is CASSPTRDSVSGQFF. CDR3 bases: TGTGCCAGCAGCCCAACCCGGGACAGTGTATCGGGTCAGTTCTTC.

The CDR3 loop reads CASSLMQGRGANVLTF. The CDR3 coding sequence is TGCGCCAGCAGCTTGATGCAGGGCCGTGGGGCCAACGTCCTGACTTTC. V usage is TRBV5-1 and J usage is TRBJ2-6, with TRBD1 as a possible D gene (5 bases). Trimming stripped 1 base from V and 3 bases from J, with 11 bases between. The CDR3 extends over 16 amino acids. Germline CDR1 and CDR2: SGHRS and YFSETQ.

The rearrangement joins TRBV11-2 to TRBJ2-7; the D is unclear. CDR1 and CDR2 (germline): SGHAT, FQNNGV. V gave up 2 bases and J gave up 6 bases, with 23 bases separating them. The CDR3 contains 17 residues. DNA of the CDR3: TGTGCCAGCAGCTTAAGTCGAGGCGGCAGCCTCTATGGCGAGCAGTACTTC. Protein product: CASSLSRGGSLYGEQYF.

The chain combines TRBV29-1 with TRBJ2-1; D may be TRBD2 (6 bases). Germline V lookup: CDR1 SQVTM, CDR2 ANQGSEA. The CDR3 consists of 11 residues. With 4 bases removed from V and 8 bases from J, the gap between germline ends came to 9 bases. The CDR3 sequence: CSVGGVHEQFF. The CDR3 DNA reads as TGCAGCGTTGGGGGGGTTCATGAGCAGTTCTTC.

For the CDR3, the DNA is TGCGCCAGCAGCTTGGGCCGGGCTGGGACAGGTTTGAACACTGAAGCTTTCTTT. This encodes CASSLGRAGTGLNTEAFF. The chain combines TRBV5-1 with TRBJ1-1; TRBD1 matches 8 bases. The trim removed 0 bases at V and 0 bases at J, leaving 10 bases unmatched. CDR3 size: 18 residues. Germline values: CDR1 SGHRS, CDR2 YFSETQ.

The rearrangement links TRBV5-1 to TRBJ2-7, with 7 positions matching TRBD2. The length of the CDR3 is 15 residues. Trimming cost V 4 bases and J 0 bases; bases outside gene matches: 7. Germline V gene data show CDR1 as SGHRS and CDR2 as YFSETQ. This chain's CDR3 is CASSQSSGVSYEQYF. As DNA, the CDR3 is TGCGCCAGCAGCCAGTCTAGCGGCGTCTCCTACGAGCAGTACTTC.

This rearrangement joins TRBV6-2 or TRBV6-3 to TRBJ1-5; unclear D gene. V shed 4 bases and J shed 4 bases, with 20 bases lying between them. The CDR3 length is 17 residues. The germline V gene has CDR1 MNHEY and CDR2 SVGEGT. CDR3 DNA sequence: TGTGCCAGCAGTTCGGGAGGGCTGTTCTCGAGGAATCAGCCCCAGCATTTT. Translation: CASSSGGLFSRNQPQHF.

The CDR3 nucleotides read TGTGCCAGCACCACCCTCACTGATGGCTACACCTTC. Protein product: CASTTLTDGYTF. This chain links TRBV6-6 with TRBJ1-2; no clear D. The CDR3 runs to 12 residues. CDR1 MNHNY and CDR2 SVGAGI come from the germline V gene (reference sequence). V shed 7 bases and J shed 6 bases, with 12 bases lying between them.

This clone was picked up one time. This chain connects TRBV7-8 to TRBJ2-2, with D possibly being TRBD2 (6 bases). CDR1 is SGHVS and CDR2 is FQNEAQ in the germline V gene. The CDR3 loop spans 15 amino acids. The V gene lost 6 bases and the J gene lost 5 bases, with 16 bases spanning the gap. CDR3 coding DNA: TGTGCCAGCAGTCGTACTAGCCCTACTACCGGGGAGCTGTTTTTT. Protein sequence: CASSRTSPTTGELFF.

The genes are TRBV5-1 and TRBJ2-2; maybe TRBD2 (5 bases). V was trimmed by 3 bases and J by 5 bases, leaving 11 bases between them. The CDR3 sequence is 14 residues long. The V gene's germline CDR1 is SGHRS and CDR2 YFSETQ. CDR3 sequence (DNA): TGCGCCAGCAGCTGGACTCTCCGAACCGGGGAGCTGTTTTTT. Translated: CASSWTLRTGELFF. The complete variable domain, with remaining parts taken from reference TRBV5-1 and TRBJ2-2, reads KAGVTQTPRYLIKTRGQQVTLSCSPISGHRSVSWYQQTPGQGLQFLFEYFSETQRNKGNFPGRFSGRQFSNSRSEMNVSTLELGDSALYLCASSWTLRTGELFFGEGSRLTVL.

The J gene is TRBJ2-3, the V gene TRBV7-9; 8 positions match TRBD1. CDR1 and CDR2 from the germline V gene are SEHNR and FQNEAQ (reference sequence). V shed 5 bases and J 0 bases; nucleotides not matched to a gene: 1. The CDR3 is 14 amino acids. CDR3 nucleotides: TGTGCCAGCAGCAGGGACAGGAGCACAGATACGCAGTATTTT. It translates to CASSRDRSTDTQYF.

There are a few counts of this clone. The chain is built from TRBV7-2 and TRBJ1-3, with TRBD1 matching 7 bases. The CDR3 totals 16 residues. The germline V gene encodes CDR1 SGHTA and CDR2 FQGNSA. After removal of 2 bases from V and 0 bases from J, the junction contained 4 bases not matched to a gene. The chain's CDR3 is CASSLLPGGSGNTIYF. CDR3 DNA sequence: TGTGCCAGCAGCTTACTCCCAGGGGGCTCTGGAAACACCATATATTTT.

The chain recombines TRBV7-2 with TRBJ2-3, with 9 bases that match TRBD2. The V gene's germline CDR1 is SGHTA and CDR2 FQGNSA. The CDR3 length is 15 residues. V lost 3 bases to trimming and J lost 5 bases; unmatched junction nucleotides: 6. DNA of the CDR3: TGTGCCAGCAGCTTTGTAGCGGGAGAGGTAGATACGCAGTATTTT. Amino acid sequence: CASSFVAGEVDTQYF.

This sequence joins TRBV19 and TRBJ1-1, with 9 bases lining up with TRBD1. CDR3 length: 15 residues. Trimming took 5 bases from V and 3 from J; bases not matched to a gene: 7. Germline V CDR1 and CDR2: LNHDA, SQIVND (reference sequence). DNA of the CDR3: TGTGCCAGTAGTCTGAGGACAGGGGCGGACACTGAAGCTTTCTTT. It encodes CASSLRTGADTEAFF.

The CDR3 loop is CASSFLVGANVLTF. The CDR3 DNA sequence: TGTGCCAGCAGCTTTCTTGTTGGGGCCAACGTCCTGACTTTC. V usage is TRBV5-6 and J usage is TRBJ2-6; no definite D call. V shed 2 bases and J shed 3 bases, with 6 bases lying between them. Germline assignment: CDR1 SGHDT and CDR2 YYEEEE. The CDR3 has 14 amino acids.

This clone was seen only a few times. The V call is TRBV5-1, the J call TRBJ2-5; 8 nucleotides match TRBD1. V lost 2 bases and J lost 4; bases outside the gene matches: 4. This CDR3 region has 14 residues. Germline V CDR1 and CDR2: SGHRS, YFSETQ. The CDR3 region is CASSLTGGGETQYF. The CDR3 DNA follows: TGCGCCAGCAGCTTAACAGGGGGAGGAGAGACCCAGTACTTC.

The rearrangement uses TRBV5-6 and TRBJ1-1, with D tentatively TRBD1 (5 bases). The germline V and J ends were trimmed by 1 base and 5 bases, with 12 bases remaining between them. Germline CDR1 and CDR2: SGHDT and YYEEEE. This CDR3 contains 14 residues. CDR3 in amino acids: CASSLWGRWTEAFF. Here the CDR3 DNA reads TGTGCCAGCAGCTTGTGGGGGAGGTGGACTGAAGCTTTCTTT.

The chain employs TRBV7-2 and TRBJ2-7, with 7 bases matching TRBD2. Germline values: CDR1 SGHTA, CDR2 FQGNSA. This CDR3 comprises 15 residues. Trimming removed 1 base from V and 3 bases from J; junction bases left unmatched: 6. CDR3 sequence reads: CASSLESSGGYEQYF. CDR3 nucleotides: TGTGCCAGCAGCTTAGAAAGTTCGGGGGGCTACGAGCAGTACTTC.

This clone was detected once. This chain links TRBV6-5 with TRBJ2-7, with 10 nucleotides matching TRBD2. Germline V gene lookup returns CDR1 MNHEY and CDR2 SVGAGI. The CDR3 loop spans 14 amino acids. V shed 6 bases and J 7 bases; nucleotides not matched to a gene: 9. The CDR3 bases are TGTGCCAGCAGAGCACTAGCGGGAACTTGGGAGCAGTACTTC. This sequence encodes CASRALAGTWEQYF.